This entry concerns a single TCR beta chain. This record belongs to a study of blood T cell repertoires in COVID-19. Method: immunoSEQ multiplex PCR; TCRdb's copy keeps in-frame clones and lacks some. The table shows approximately 20,000 clones, with approximately 90% occurring only once. CDR3 length equals 13 residues. Between the trimmed V and J ends, which lost 4 bases and 5 bases, there was a span of 11 bases. V gene TRBV12-3 or TRBV12-4 combines with J gene TRBJ2-5, with D tentatively TRBD2 (6 bases). Source material: peripheral blood. This receptor was taken from a man in his 70s with acute or convalescent COVID-19. The CDR3 region is CASSSGSAETQYF. The CDR3 nucleotides are TGTGCCAGCAGTTCCGGGAGCGCCGAGACCCAGTACTTC.